This T cell receptor (beta chain) was identified in a study of CD8+ T cells in alopecia areata. Study details: Treatment ran 6 to 18 months, with 6 months of follow-up afterward. Study conclusions and caveats: For lesional scalp, especially alopecia totalis/universalis, clonality was higher than in normal scalp.

As concerns this clone: Its target is unknown.

cDNA reverse transcribed from extracted RNA served as the sequencing template. Produced via immunoSEQ multiplex PCR; TCRdb's table is partial and in-frame only. The sample lists some 88,000 clones; roughly 45% were seen once. Treatment indicated: oral pan-JAK inhibitor, 5-10 mg twice daily. V was pared by 7 bases and J by 0 bases, with 18 bases between. The CDR3 runs to 15 residues. From germline, CDR1 is SQVTM and CDR2 ANQGSEA. The gene calls are TRBV29-1 and TRBJ1-1; the D gene is possibly TRBD1 (5 bases). The origin of this receptor is a human donor with alopecia areata. The sequences come from CD8+ T cells sorted from blood, collected at week 24, from a patient treated with tofacitinib. The CDR3 DNA reads as TGCAGCGCTAGAACCAGGGAAACCATGAACACTGAAGCTTTCTTT. Its protein is CSARTRETMNTEAFF.